This T cell receptor beta chain appears in the sequencing data of a study of blood T cell repertoires in COVID-19. On the study more broadly: Whether acute or convalescent, the COVID-19 samples came from the United States, Italy and Spain. The cDNA or gDNA used as material had been derived from T cells, B-cell-depleted T cells, or PBMCs.

Source study methods: By means of reference gene primer amplification, nucleated cell counts were estimated. Assay: immunoSEQ multiplex PCR; the TCRdb copy retains only in-frame clones and omits some. That table supplies the V and J calls and clone size; D and trimming were determined from the DNA. The table lists approximately 190,000 clones, roughly 87% of them singletons, with approximately 7.8% in the top ten. Seattle patient enrollment occurred during active infection, with longitudinal follow-up thereafter. Sequencing was carried out using peripheral blood. The sequence came from a woman aged 55 to 70 with COVID-19, enrolled during active disease.

CDR3 sequence (DNA): TGTGCCAGCAGCCTCCAGACTTCTGCATTCGATACGCAGTATTTT. Protein product: CASSLQTSAFDTQYF. The chain couples TRBV9 to TRBJ2-3; D gene uncertain. The V end lost 4 bases, the J end lost 6 bases, and 18 bases lay between the germline ends. CDR1 and CDR2 from the germline V gene are SGDLS and YYNGEE. The length of the CDR3 is 15 residues.